Following are 18 T cell receptor beta chains from one sample sequenced in a study of CD8 T cells in Susac syndrome. RNA was extracted with the RNeasy kit, and a quantity of 0.5 to 1 ug was reverse transcribed using random hexamers. TCRdb re-derived calls from the immunoSEQ multiplex PCR reads in MiXCR, one entry per CDR3 protein. The table includes a few hundred thousand distinct CDR3 sequences, about 95% detected once. Sequences were obtained from CD4+ T cells from PBMCs. All receptors come from a human donor with Susac syndrome.

The V gene is TRBV6-2 or TRBV6-3, the J gene TRBJ2-3; 7 bases are shared with TRBD1. The length of the CDR3 is 15 residues. Germline assignment: CDR1 MNHEY and CDR2 SVGEGT. With V trimmed by 6 bases and J by 6 bases, 12 bases remained unmatched. The CDR3 protein is CASSSHRGIGDTQYF. Here the CDR3 DNA reads TGTGCCAGCAGCTCCCACAGGGGCATAGGGGATACGCAGTATTTT.

This chain connects TRBV19 to TRBJ1-5; D unresolved. Germline V gene lookup returns CDR1 LNHDA and CDR2 SQIVND (reference sequence). V was cut by 3 bases and J by 3 bases, with 12 bases left in between. CDR3 length equals 15 residues. The CDR3 DNA is TGTGCCAGTAGTATCAGTGGTAACCCCAATCAGCCCCAGCATTTT. Its protein product is CASSISGNPNQPQHF.

The chain joins TRBV5-6 to TRBJ1-5, with a weak D call TRBD1 (6 bases). Trimming took 4 bases from V and 4 from J, leaving 15 bases between them. The CDR3 extends over 15 amino acids. Germline V lookup: CDR1 SGHDT, CDR2 YYEEEE. The CDR3 DNA sequence: TGTGCCAGCAGCACGTTCGGGCAGGGGAATCAGCCCCAGCATTTT. It codes for CASSTFGQGNQPQHF.

This chain connects TRBV5-4 to TRBJ2-7; no definite D call. CDR1 is SGHNT and CDR2 is YYREEE in the germline V gene (reference sequence). V was cut by 1 base and J by 6 bases, with 8 bases left in between. The CDR3 has 12 residues. CDR3 amino acids: CASSLPDREQYF. The CDR3, as DNA: TGTGCCAGCAGCTTGCCAGACCGCGAGCAGTACTTC.

This clonotype was detected only once. This chain links TRBV6-2 or TRBV6-3 with TRBJ1-5; 7 bases map to TRBD1. Per germline, CDR1 MNHEY and CDR2 SVGEGT. Trimming removed 0 bases from V and 3 bases from J; junction bases left unmatched: 8. The CDR3 totals 17 residues. The CDR3 loop is CASSYSRGRGNNQPQHF. DNA for the CDR3: TGTGCCAGCAGTTACTCGAGGGGGCGGGGAAACAATCAGCCCCAGCATTTT.

The chain recombines TRBV28 with TRBJ2-7; the D gene is possibly TRBD2 (7 bases). This CDR3 spans 15 amino acids. Trimming took 4 bases from V and 0 from J, leaving 13 bases between them. Germline lookup yields CDR1 MDHEN and CDR2 SYDVKM. Here the CDR3 reads CASSSRGGPSYEQYF. The CDR3 DNA reads TGTGCCAGCAGTTCTAGGGGGGGACCCTCCTACGAGCAGTACTTC.

This chain uses TRBV20-1 with TRBJ2-2, with 7 bases fitting TRBD1. CDR1 is DFQATT and CDR2 is SNEGSKA in the germline V gene (reference sequence). Trimming at V came to 1 base and at J to 1 base, leaving 9 bases not matched to a gene. This CDR3 is built from 17 residues. CDR3 in DNA: TGCAGTGCTAGAGGTGGCTTGGGGACAGAGAACACCGGGGAGCTGTTTTTT. It is translated as CSARGGLGTENTGELFF.

J is TRBJ1-4 and V is TRBV4-3, with 8 bases fitting TRBD1. V lost 0 bases, J lost 7 bases, and 4 bases stayed unmatched. The germline V gene encodes CDR1 LGHNA and CDR2 YSLEER. The CDR3 is 15 residues long. The CDR3 loop reads CASSQEVTGGEKLFF. CDR3 sequence (DNA): TGCGCCAGCAGCCAAGAAGTCACAGGGGGTGAAAAACTGTTTTTT.

The rearrangement joins TRBV9 to TRBJ2-7; a weak D match, TRBD2 (6 bases). This CDR3 is 14 amino acids long. V was cut by 0 bases and J by 3 bases, with 10 bases left in between. Germline CDR1 SGDLS, CDR2 YYNGEE. The CDR3 DNA sequence: TGTGCCAGCAGCGTAGCGCACGGGGGCTACGAGCAGTACTTC. Translation: CASSVAHGGYEQYF.

The chain is built from TRBV5-1 and TRBJ2-7; the match to TRBD2 covers 7 bases. This CDR3 has 17 residues. V lost 2 bases, J lost 3 bases, and 14 bases stayed unmatched. Germline-derived CDR1 and CDR2 are SGHRS and YFSETQ. CDR3 sequence reads: CASSFGTTGTPNYEQYF. The DNA of the CDR3 is TGCGCCAGCAGCTTTGGGACTACCGGGACCCCCAACTACGAGCAGTACTTC.

The chain joins TRBV20-1 to TRBJ1-2, with 7 nucleotides matching TRBD1. From germline, CDR1 is DFQATT and CDR2 SNEGSKA (reference sequence). With V trimmed by 0 bases and J by 4 bases, 11 bases remained unmatched. The CDR3 spans 16 residues. The CDR3 spells CSARDGAGGDSYGYTF. CDR3 bases: TGCAGTGCTAGAGATGGGGCAGGGGGAGACAGCTATGGCTACACCTTC.

The chain carries TRBV19 and TRBJ2-1; tentative D call: TRBD1 (6 bases). The length of the CDR3 is 15 residues. V lost 4 bases to trimming and J lost 5 bases, with 15 bases between them. Germline V lookup: CDR1 LNHDA, CDR2 SQIVND (reference sequence). The CDR3 bases are TGTGCCAGTAGTACGACAGGATCGGCACACAATGAGCAGTTCTTC. Translating it yields CASSTTGSAHNEQFF.

This clonotype was detected only a few times. The chain uses TRBV7-9 and TRBJ2-1; no reliable D call. Per the germline V gene, CDR1 is SEHNR and CDR2 is FQNEAQ (reference sequence). The CDR3 contains 11 residues. Between the trimmed V and J ends, which lost 5 bases and 7 bases, there was a span of 6 bases. This CDR3 is CASSLLNEQFF. DNA of the CDR3: TGTGCCAGCAGCCTACTAAATGAGCAGTTCTTC.

The chain carries TRBV4-1 and TRBJ1-6, with 10 bases identical to TRBD1. Germline V lookup: CDR1 MGHRA, CDR2 YSYEKL. The CDR3 runs 16 residues. Unmatched junction bases numbered 6, after V lost 3 bases and J lost 7 bases. CDR3 coding DNA: TGCGCCAGCAGCCAGGGACAGGGGAATGAGAATTCACCCCTCCACTTT. Residues: CASSQGQGNENSPLHF.

The chain uses TRBV29-1 and TRBJ2-5; 8 nucleotides match TRBD2. The CDR3 has 13 amino acids. CDR1 and CDR2 (germline): SQVTM, ANQGSEA. The V and J ends lost 4 bases and 4 bases, in that order; junction bases with no gene match: 5. The CDR3 region is CSVAGGGGETQYF. In nucleotides, the CDR3 is TGCAGCGTTGCGGGGGGGGGAGGAGAGACCCAGTACTTC.

V usage is TRBV20-1 and J usage is TRBJ2-2; D unresolved. Trimming took 3 bases from V and 1 from J, leaving 9 bases between them. The CDR3 loop spans 14 amino acids. The germline CDR1 and CDR2 sequences are DFQATT and SNEGSKA (reference sequence). The CDR3 region is CSARADLNTGELFF. CDR3 coding DNA: TGCAGTGCTAGGGCAGACCTGAACACCGGGGAGCTGTTTTTT.

The CDR3 is CASSYGLTGANVLTF. The CDR3 DNA sequence: TGTGCCAGCAGTTATGGTCTTACAGGGGCCAACGTCCTGACTTTC. The chain joins TRBV6-2 or TRBV6-3 to TRBJ2-6; no reliable D call. This CDR3 has 15 amino acids. Deletions cut 3 bases from V and 4 bases from J, with 10 bases between. The V gene's germline CDR1 is MNHEY and CDR2 SVGEGT.

The chain carries TRBV20-1 and TRBJ2-2, with 8 bases lining up with TRBD1. Germline assignment: CDR1 DFQATT and CDR2 SNEGSKA (reference sequence). V gave up 6 bases and J gave up 8 bases; unmatched junction bases: 17. CDR3 length equals 16 residues. CDR3 DNA: TGCAGTGCCCCGGAGGCGACAGGGGCGAGGGCTGGGGAGCTGTTTTTT. Protein product: CSAPEATGARAGELFF.